This TCR beta chain was captured in a study of beta chain features in type 1 diabetes. Of the isolated RNA, all was reverse transcribed, and so the sequenced material was expressed TCRB transcripts. TCRdb's copy holds only in-frame clones and misses some; the assay was immunoSEQ multiplex PCR. In the table there are around 340,000 clones, approximately 8.2% of which are singletons. Germline-derived CDR1 and CDR2 are MDHEN and SYDVKM. With 4 bases removed from V and 0 bases from J, the gap between germline ends came to 10 bases. The CDR3 is 15 amino acids. Sequenced sample: central memory CD4+ T cells from blood. The source of this sequence is a young woman in good health. This chain links TRBV28 with TRBJ2-4, with D tentatively TRBD1 or TRBD2 (5 bases each). The CDR3 loop is CASSSPGLAKNIQYF. CDR3 nucleotide sequence: TGTGCCAGCAGTTCTCCGGGGCTAGCCAAAAACATTCAGTACTTC.